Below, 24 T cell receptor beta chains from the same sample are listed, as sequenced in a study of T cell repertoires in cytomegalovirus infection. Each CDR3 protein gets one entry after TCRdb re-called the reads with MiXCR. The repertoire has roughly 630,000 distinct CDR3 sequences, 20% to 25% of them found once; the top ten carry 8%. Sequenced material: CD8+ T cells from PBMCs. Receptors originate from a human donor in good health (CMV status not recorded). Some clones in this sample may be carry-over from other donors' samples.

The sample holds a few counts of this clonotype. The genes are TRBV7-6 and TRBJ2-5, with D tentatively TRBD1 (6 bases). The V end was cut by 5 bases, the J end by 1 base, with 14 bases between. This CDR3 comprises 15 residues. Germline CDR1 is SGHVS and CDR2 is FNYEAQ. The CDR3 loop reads CASSQIPGVQETQYF. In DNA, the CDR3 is TGTGCCAGCAGCCAAATCCCAGGGGTCCAAGAGACCCAGTACTTC.

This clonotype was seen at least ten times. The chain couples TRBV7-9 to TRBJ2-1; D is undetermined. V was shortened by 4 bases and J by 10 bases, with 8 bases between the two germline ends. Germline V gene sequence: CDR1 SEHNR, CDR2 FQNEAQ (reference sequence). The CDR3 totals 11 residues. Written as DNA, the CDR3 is TGTGCCAGCAGCTCCGGTACAGAGCAGTTCTTC. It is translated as CASSSGTEQFF.

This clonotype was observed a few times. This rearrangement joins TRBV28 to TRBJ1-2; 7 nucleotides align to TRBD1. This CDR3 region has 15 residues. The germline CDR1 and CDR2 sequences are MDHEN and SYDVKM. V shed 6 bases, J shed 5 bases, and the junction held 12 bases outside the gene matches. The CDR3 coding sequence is TGTGCCAGCAGAAACCTCAGGGGGAGTCCTTATGGCTACACCTTC. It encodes CASRNLRGSPYGYTF.

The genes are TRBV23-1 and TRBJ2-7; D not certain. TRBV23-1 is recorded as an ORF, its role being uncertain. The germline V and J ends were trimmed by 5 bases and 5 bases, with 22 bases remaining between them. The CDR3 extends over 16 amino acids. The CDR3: CASSSQSPLTAHEQYF. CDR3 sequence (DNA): TGCGCCAGCAGTTCGCAGTCCCCCTTAACCGCCCACGAGCAGTACTTC.

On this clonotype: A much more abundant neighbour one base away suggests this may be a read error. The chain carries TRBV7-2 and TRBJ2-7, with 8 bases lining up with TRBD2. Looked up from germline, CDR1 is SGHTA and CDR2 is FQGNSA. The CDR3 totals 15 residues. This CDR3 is CANSPVGTRPYEQYF. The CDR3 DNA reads TGTGCCAACAGCCCAGTCGGGACTAGACCCTACGAGCAGTACTTC.

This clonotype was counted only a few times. The CDR3 region is CASSLYGYEQFF. The CDR3, as DNA: TGTGCCAGCAGCTTGTACGGCTATGAGCAGTTCTTC. The rearrangement uses TRBV7-9 and TRBJ2-1; D call uncertain. From germline, CDR1 is SEHNR and CDR2 FQNEAQ (reference sequence). This CDR3 has 12 amino acids. Trimming left V 3 bases short and J 8 bases short, with 8 bases between. Combining the CDR3 with reference TRBV7-9 and TRBJ2-1 gives the whole variable domain DTGVSQNPRHKITKRGQNVTFRCDPISEHNRLYWYRQTLGQGPEFLTYFQNEAQLEKSRLLSDRFSAERPKGSFSTLEIQRTEQGDSAMYLCASSLYGYEQFFGPGTRLTVL.

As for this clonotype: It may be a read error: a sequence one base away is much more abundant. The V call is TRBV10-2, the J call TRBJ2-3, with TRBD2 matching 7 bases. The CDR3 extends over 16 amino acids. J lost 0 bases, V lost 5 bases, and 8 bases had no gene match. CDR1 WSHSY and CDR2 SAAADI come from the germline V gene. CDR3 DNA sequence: TGCGCCAGCAGTAAGCTAGTGGGGGGGAGCACAGATACGCAGTATTTT. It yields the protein CASSKLVGGSTDTQYF.

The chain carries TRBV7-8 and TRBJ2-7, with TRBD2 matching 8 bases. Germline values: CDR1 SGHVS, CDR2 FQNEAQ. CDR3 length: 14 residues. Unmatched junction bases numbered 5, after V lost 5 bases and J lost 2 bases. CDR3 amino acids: CASSPTSGPYEQYF. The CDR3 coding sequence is TGTGCCAGCAGCCCTACTAGCGGCCCCTACGAGCAGTACTTC. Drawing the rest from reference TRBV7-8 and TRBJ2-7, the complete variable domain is GAGVSQSPRYKVAKRGQDVALRCDPISGHVSLFWYQQALGQGPEFLTYFQNEAQLDKSGLPSDRFFAERPEGSVSTLKIQRTQQEDSAVYLCASSPTSGPYEQYFGPGTRLTVT.

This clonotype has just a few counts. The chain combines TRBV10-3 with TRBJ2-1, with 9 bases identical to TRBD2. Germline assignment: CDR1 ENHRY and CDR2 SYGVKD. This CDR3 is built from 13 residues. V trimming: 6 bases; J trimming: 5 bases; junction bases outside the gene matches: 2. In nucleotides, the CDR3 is TGTGCCATCAGGGTAGCGGGGGACAATGAGCAGTTCTTC. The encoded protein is CAIRVAGDNEQFF.

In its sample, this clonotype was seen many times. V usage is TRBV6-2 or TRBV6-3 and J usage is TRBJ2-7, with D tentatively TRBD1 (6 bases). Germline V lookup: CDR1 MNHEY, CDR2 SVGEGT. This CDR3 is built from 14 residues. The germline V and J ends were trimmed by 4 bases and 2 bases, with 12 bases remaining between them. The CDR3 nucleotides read TGTGCCAGCAGTTTACAGGGTTCAGCCTACGAGCAGTACGTC. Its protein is CASSLQGSAYEQYV.

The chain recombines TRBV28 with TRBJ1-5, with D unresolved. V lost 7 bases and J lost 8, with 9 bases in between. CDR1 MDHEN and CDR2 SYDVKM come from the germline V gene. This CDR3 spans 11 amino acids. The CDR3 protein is CASNLVEPQHF. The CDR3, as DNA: TGTGCCAGCAACCTAGTTGAGCCCCAGCATTTT. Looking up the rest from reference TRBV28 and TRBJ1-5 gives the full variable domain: DVKVTQSSRYLVKRTGEKVFLECVQDMDHENMFWYRQDPGLGLRLIYFSYDVKMKEKGDIPEGYSVSREKKERFSLILESASTNQTSMYLCASNLVEPQHFGDGTRLSIL.

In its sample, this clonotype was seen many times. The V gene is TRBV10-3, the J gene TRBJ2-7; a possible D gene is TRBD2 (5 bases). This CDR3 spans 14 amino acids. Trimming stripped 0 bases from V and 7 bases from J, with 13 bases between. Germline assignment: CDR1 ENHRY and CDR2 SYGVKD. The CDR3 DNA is TGTGCCATCAGTGAGTCGGGGAGTCCGCGGGAGCAGTACTTC. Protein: CAISESGSPREQYF.

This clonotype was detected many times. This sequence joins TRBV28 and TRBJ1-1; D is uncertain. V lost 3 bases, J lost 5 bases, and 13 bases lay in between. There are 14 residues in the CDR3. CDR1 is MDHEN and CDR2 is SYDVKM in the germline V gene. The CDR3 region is CASSFARVGTEAFF. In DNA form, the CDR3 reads TGTGCCAGCAGTTTCGCGAGGGTAGGAACTGAAGCTTTCTTT.

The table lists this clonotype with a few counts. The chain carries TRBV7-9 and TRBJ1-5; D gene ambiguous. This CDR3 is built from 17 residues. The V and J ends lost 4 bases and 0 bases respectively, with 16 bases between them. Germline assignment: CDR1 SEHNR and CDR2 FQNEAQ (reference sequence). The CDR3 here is CASSYHTRPYSNQPQHF. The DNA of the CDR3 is TGTGCCAGCAGCTACCACACGCGACCCTATAGCAATCAGCCCCAGCATTTT.

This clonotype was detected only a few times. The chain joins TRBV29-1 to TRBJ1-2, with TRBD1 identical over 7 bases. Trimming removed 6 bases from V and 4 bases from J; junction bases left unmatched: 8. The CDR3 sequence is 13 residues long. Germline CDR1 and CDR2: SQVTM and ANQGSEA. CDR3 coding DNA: TGCAGCGTCGTCACAGGGGAGGGCTATGGCTACACCTTC. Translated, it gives CSVVTGEGYGYTF.

This CDR3 reads CASSSYDRGAFF. As DNA, the CDR3 is TGTGCCAGCAGTTCCTATGACAGAGGTGCTTTCTTT. V and J are TRBV6-5 and TRBJ1-1; possibly TRBD1 for D (5 bases). Looked up from germline, CDR1 is MNHEY and CDR2 is SVGAGI. The CDR3 contains 12 residues. Trimming took 4 bases from V and 11 from J, leaving 14 bases between them.

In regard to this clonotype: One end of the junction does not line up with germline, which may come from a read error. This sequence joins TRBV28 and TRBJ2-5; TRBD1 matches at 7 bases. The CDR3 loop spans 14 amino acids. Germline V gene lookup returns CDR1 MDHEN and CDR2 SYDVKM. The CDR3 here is CASTRTGEQETLYF. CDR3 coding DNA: TGTGCCAGCACCCGGACAGGCGAGCAAGAGACCCTGTACTTC.

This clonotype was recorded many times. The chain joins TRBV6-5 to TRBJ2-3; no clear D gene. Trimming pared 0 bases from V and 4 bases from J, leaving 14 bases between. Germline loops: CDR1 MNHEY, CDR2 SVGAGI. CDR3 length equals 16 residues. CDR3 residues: CASSYSSRIEADTQYF. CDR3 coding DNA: TGTGCCAGCAGTTACTCGTCCCGAATTGAGGCAGATACGCAGTATTTT.

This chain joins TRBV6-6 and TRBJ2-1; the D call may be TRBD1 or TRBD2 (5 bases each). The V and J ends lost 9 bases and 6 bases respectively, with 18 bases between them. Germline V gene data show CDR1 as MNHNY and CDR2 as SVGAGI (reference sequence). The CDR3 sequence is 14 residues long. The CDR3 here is CASIREGVGNEQFF. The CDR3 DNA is TGTGCCAGTATCCGGGAAGGGGTTGGCAATGAGCAGTTCTTC.

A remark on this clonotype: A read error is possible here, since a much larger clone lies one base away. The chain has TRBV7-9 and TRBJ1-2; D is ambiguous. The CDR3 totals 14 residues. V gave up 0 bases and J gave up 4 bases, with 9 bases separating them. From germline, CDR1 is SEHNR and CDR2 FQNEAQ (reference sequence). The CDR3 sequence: CASSLASGLYGYTF. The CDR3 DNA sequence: TGTGCCAGCAGCTTAGCGTCGGGTCTCTATGGCTACACCTTC.

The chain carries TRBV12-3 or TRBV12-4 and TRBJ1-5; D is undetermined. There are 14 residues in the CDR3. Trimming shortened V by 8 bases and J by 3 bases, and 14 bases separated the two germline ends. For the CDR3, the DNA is TGTGCCAGCGGTAGTGAGGGCGACAATCAGCCCCAGCATTTT. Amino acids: CASGSEGDNQPQHF.

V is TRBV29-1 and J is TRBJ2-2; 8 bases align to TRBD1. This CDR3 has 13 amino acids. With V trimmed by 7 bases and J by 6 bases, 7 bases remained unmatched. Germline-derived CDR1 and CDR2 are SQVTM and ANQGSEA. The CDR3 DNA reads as TGCAGCGCCGAGACAGGGGCCGCCGGGGAGCTGTTTTTT. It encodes CSAETGAAGELFF.

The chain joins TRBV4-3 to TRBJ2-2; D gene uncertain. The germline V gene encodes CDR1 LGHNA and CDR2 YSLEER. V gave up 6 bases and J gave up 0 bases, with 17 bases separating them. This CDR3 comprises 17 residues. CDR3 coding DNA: TGCGCCAGCAGACAGATCTTTCGGGCAGCGAACACCGGGGAGCTGTTTTTT. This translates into CASRQIFRAANTGELFF.

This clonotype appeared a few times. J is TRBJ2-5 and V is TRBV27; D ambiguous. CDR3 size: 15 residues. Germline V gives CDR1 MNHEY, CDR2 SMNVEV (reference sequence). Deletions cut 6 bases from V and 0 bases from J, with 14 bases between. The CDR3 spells CASRTLIGYQETQYF. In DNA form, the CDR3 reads TGTGCCAGCAGAACTTTAATAGGGTACCAAGAGACCCAGTACTTC.